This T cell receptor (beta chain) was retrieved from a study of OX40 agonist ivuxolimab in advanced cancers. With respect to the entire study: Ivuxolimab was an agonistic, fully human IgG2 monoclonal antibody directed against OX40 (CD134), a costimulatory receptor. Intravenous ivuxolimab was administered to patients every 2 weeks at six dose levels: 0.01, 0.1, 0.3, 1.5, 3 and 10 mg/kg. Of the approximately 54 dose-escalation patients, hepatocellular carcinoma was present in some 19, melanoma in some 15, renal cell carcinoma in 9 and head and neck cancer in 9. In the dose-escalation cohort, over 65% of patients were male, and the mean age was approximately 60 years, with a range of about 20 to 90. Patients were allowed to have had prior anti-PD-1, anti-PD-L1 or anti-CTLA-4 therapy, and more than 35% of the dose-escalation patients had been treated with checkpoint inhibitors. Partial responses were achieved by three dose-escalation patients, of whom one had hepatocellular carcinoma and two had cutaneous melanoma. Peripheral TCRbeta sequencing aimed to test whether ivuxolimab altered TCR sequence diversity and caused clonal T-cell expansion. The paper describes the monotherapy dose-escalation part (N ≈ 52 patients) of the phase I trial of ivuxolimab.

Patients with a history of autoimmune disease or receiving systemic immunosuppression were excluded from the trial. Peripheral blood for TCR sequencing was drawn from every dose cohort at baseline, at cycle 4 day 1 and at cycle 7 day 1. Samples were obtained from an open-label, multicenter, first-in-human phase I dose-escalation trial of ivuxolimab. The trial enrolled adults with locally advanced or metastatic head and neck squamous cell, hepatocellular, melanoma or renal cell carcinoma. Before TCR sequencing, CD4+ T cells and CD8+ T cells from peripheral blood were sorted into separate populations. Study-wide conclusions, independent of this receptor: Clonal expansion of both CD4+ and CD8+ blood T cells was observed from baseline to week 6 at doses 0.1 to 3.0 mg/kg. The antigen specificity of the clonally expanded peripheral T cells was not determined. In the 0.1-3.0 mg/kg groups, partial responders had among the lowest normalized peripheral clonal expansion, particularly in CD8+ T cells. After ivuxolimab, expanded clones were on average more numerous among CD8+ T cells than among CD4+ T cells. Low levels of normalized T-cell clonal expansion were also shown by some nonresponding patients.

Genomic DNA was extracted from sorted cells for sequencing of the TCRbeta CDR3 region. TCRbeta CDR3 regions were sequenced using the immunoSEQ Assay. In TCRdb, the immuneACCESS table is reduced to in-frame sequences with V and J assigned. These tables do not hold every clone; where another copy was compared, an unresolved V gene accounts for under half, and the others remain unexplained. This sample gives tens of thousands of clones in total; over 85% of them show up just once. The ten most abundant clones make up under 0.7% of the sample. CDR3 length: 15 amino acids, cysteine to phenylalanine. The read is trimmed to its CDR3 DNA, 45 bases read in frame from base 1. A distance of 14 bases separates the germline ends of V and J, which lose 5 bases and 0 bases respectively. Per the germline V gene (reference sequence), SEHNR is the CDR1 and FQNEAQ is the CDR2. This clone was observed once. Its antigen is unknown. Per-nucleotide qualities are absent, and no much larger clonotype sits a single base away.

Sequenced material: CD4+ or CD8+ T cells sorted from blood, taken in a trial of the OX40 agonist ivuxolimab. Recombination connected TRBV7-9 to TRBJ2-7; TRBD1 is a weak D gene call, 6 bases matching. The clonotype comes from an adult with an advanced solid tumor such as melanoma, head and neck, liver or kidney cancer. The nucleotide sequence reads TGTGCCAGCAGCCCTATTACAGGGTTCTCCTACGAGCAGTACTTC. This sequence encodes CASSPITGFSYEQYF.